This T cell receptor beta chain came from a study of CXCR3-negative and CXCR3-positive naive CD8 T cells (dated by TCRdb to between 2018 and 2021). For the study in its entirety: About 135 million TRB reads were obtained in total, roughly 1.5 +/- 0.3 million reads per library. Data from about 10 donors, pooled across two independent experiments, went into the diversity and physicochemical repertoire analyses. TRBV-TRBJ cluster analysis included naive subsets from about 5 donors and memory cells from 3 donors.

About this clonotype: The antigen this receptor binds is unknown.

The instrument was a NextSeq 550. The Human TCR Profiling Kit (MiLaboratory) was used to make UMI-labeled 5' RACE TRB cDNA libraries. The full amount of extracted RNA was used for cDNA synthesis, and the full amount of resulting cDNA was used for PCR amplification. Libraries were prepared in parallel with an identical number of PCR cycles. The study's own analysis went as follows. With a requirement of at least two reads per UMI, MIGEC and MiXCR extracted about 52,000 +/- 9,100 unique UMI-labeled TRB cDNA molecules per library. An average of around 40,000 +/- 10,000 functional in-frame TRB CDR3 nucleotide clonotypes without stop codons was found per library. Diversity metrics, including normalized Shannon-Wiener and Chao1, were computed in VDJtools after downsampling to 5000 UMI-labeled TRB molecules per sample. Clonotype-size-weighted physicochemical properties of the central five CDR3 residues (interaction energy, strength, volume and Kidera factor 4) were computed in VDJtools. The reads were reprocessed in TCRdb, with one entry per CDR3 protein sequence and no accompanying DNA. For this entry, the V and J calls and clone size follow TCRdb and not the study's own pipeline. The sample's table lists a count of roughly 70,000 distinct CDR3 sequences. Approximately 1.5% of the sample goes to the ten largest clones.

The CDR3 runs 15 residues from the cysteine to the phenylalanine. Nucleotide data are not available. CDR1 and CDR2 are read off the germline V gene as SGHTA and FQGTGA. Overall results and qualifications from the work: Naive CXCR3-negative and CXCR3-positive cells from the same donor showed similar TRBV-TRBJ usage, whereas memory cells showed distinct patterns. Because CXCR3 expression was partially decreased after cryopreservation, freshly isolated PBMCs were used for most assays. Comparably high repertoire diversity was found in both naive subsets, whereas much lower repertoire diversity was found in memory CD8+ T cells. Because surface CD5, which is linked to self-reactivity in mice, was comparable between the naive subsets, TCR interaction strength was also inferred from the physicochemical properties of TRB CDR3s. TRB CDR3s from CXCR3-positive naive cells showed higher hydrophobicity (lower Kidera factor 4), lower energy, and higher strength and volume indices than CXCR3-negative naive cells.

Each CD8+ T cell subset was flow-sorted in triplicate, with over 250,000 cells per subset placed directly into RLT lysis buffer. To keep memory contaminants out, a stringent definition of naive CD8+ T cells was applied: CD45RO-CCR7+CD27+CD95-. Standard density gradient centrifugation was used to isolate peripheral blood mononuclear cells from buffy coats. Naive CXCR3-negative and CXCR3-positive CD8+ T cells were flow-sorted on a FACSAria III. An RNeasy Mini Kit was used to extract total RNA from the sorted cells. The chain is made from TRBV7-3 and TRBJ1-1; as DNA is missing, the TRBD1 call by TCRdb cannot be tested. The clonotype originates from a human donor in good health. Some clones in this sample may be carry-over from other donors' samples. Sequenced input: naive CXCR3- CD8+ T cells from blood. The cell subset or site label, as the study defines it: CD45RO-CCR7+CD27+CD95- naive CD8+ T cells lacking CXCR3 (TNR3-). The CDR3 is CASSNTGGGNTEAFF.